The 25 T cell receptor beta chains below come from one sample, sequenced in a study of tumor-infiltrating lymphocytes in primary liver carcinoma. TCR beta cDNA came from about 450 ng total RNA, primed with a constant-region primer. Construction of TCR beta libraries relied on three successive nested multiplex PCR rounds employing slightly modified ARM-PCR. It was with TRBV1-TRBV30 forward primers and a C-beta reverse primer that the first two PCR rounds were run, at roughly 10 cycles each. MiXCR was run by TCRdb on the multiplex PCR reads, yielding one entry per CDR3 protein. The data show about 110,000 distinct CDR3 sequences, with 82% seen just once and approximately 18% held by the top ten. Unsorted bulk tissue, about 18-32 mg of it, served as the source for co-extraction of RNA and DNA. The sample consisted of liver tumor tissue from sampling region 3. Noted subset: tumor region T3, left-lateral pole. The receptor set was obtained from a man aged 35-49 years with primary liver carcinoma and hepatitis B virus infection.

The sample holds a few counts of this clonotype. The chain joins TRBV7-3 to TRBJ2-3, with TRBD2 matching 9 bases. The CDR3 is made up of 16 amino acids. Germline V gives CDR1 SGHTA, CDR2 FQGTGA. After removal of 4 bases from V and 3 bases from J, the junction contained 8 bases not matched to a gene. CDR3: CASSSGTSRDTDTQYF. In DNA, the CDR3 is TGTGCCAGCAGCTCCGGGACTAGCAGGGATACAGATACGCAGTATTTT.

Worth noting for this clonotype: A single base separates this from a much larger clone, so it may be a read error. The chain uses TRBV19 and TRBJ1-1; D uncertain. CDR1 and CDR2 (germline): LNHDA, SQIVND (reference sequence). V lost 8 bases, J lost 5 bases, and 18 bases lay in between. The length of the CDR3 is 14 residues. The CDR3 here is CASRMQADGTEAFF. For the CDR3, the DNA is TGTGCCAGTCGAATGCAGGCGGACGGGACTGAAGCTTTCTTT.

For this clonotype: At one boundary the junction diverges from the germline segment, which might be a read error. V is TRBV11-1 and J is TRBJ2-4; TRBD2 is a possible D gene (6 bases). This CDR3 region has 17 residues. The V gene's germline CDR1 is SGHAT and CDR2 FQDESV (reference sequence). The CDR3 nucleotides read TGTGCCAGCAGCTTTCCCCCGACTGGCGGGACCAAATACATTCAGTACTTC. This sequence encodes CASSFPPTGGTKYIQYF.

On this clonotype itself: The germline gene is not matched at one end of the junction; a read error may be the cause. This chain uses TRBV6-1 with TRBJ1-2; no firm D call. Per the germline V gene, CDR1 is MNHNS and CDR2 is SASEGT. The CDR3 contains 14 residues. The CDR3 loop reads CASTTVPRNYDYAF. The CDR3 DNA is TGTGCCAGCACCACGGTCCCTCGGAACTATGACTACGCCTTC.

The genes are TRBV30 and TRBJ1-2, with D unresolved. CDR1 and CDR2 from the germline V gene are GTSNPN and SVGIG (reference sequence). CDR3 length: 15 amino acids. Trimming removed 3 bases at V and 4 bases at J, with 18 bases between. CDR3 sequence: CAWRPRDKTSYGYTF. The CDR3 DNA sequence: TGTGCCTGGAGGCCCCGGGATAAAACTAGCTATGGCTACACCTTC. The variable domain in full, with the rest retrieved from reference TRBV30 and TRBJ1-2, is SQTIHQWPATLVQPVGSPLSLECTVEGTSNPNLYWYRQAAGRGLQLLFYSVGIGQISSEVPQNLSASRPQDRQFILSSKKLLLSDSGFYLCAWRPRDKTSYGYTFGSGTRLTVV.

On this clonotype itself: The germline gene is not matched at one end of the junction; a read error may be the cause. The CDR3 DNA follows: TGCGCCAACAGACCGGGACTAGCCGGGAGGCAGTTCTTC. Protein product: CANRPGLAGRQFF. The chain is built from TRBV6-2 or TRBV6-3 and TRBJ2-1, with 9 nucleotides matching TRBD2. The CDR3 length is 13 residues. Germline values: CDR1 MNHEY, CDR2 SVGEGT.

With respect to this clonotype: A single base separates this from a much larger clone, so it may be a read error. This chain connects TRBV30 to TRBJ2-2, with D possibly being TRBD1 (7 bases). CDR3 length equals 13 residues. Germline V lookup: CDR1 GTSNPN, CDR2 SVGIG (reference sequence). The DNA for the CDR3 is TGTGTCTGCGGGACAGCGAACACCGGGGAGCTGTTTTTT. Amino acid sequence: CVCGTANTGELFF.

The chain links TRBV6-5 to TRBJ2-2, with unresolved D. The CDR3 consists of 13 residues. Germline CDR1 reads MNHEY; CDR2 reads SVGAGI. Here the CDR3 reads CISSYQDTGELFF. The CDR3 bases are TGTATCAGCAGTTACCAAGACACCGGGGAGCTGTTTTTT.

A remark on this clonotype: In this CDR3 the conserved last residue, phenylalanine or tryptophan, is missing, so a read error is likely. J is TRBJ2-1 and V is TRBV6-6; tentatively, D is TRBD2 (7 bases). Germline loops: CDR1 MNHNY, CDR2 SVGAGI (reference sequence). Trimming removed 2 bases at V and 2 bases at J, with 19 bases between. The CDR3 sequence is 18 residues long. The DNA for the CDR3 is TGTGCCAGCAGTTACACGGGGGGCACGGGCCGCCCCTACAATGAGCAGTTCATC. Its protein product is CASSYTGGTGRPYNEQFI.

This clonotype was seen repeatedly, ten times or more. DNA for the CDR3: TGTGCCATCAGTGAGTCGTGGGGTCAGGGGGAGACCCAGTACTTC. Amino acids: CAISESWGQGETQYF. The chain carries TRBV10-3 and TRBJ2-5, with D perhaps TRBD1 (6 bases). V lost 0 bases and J lost 5, with 13 bases in between. This CDR3 is 15 amino acids long. CDR1 ENHRY and CDR2 SYGVKD come from the germline V gene.

In regard to this clonotype: This sequence may be a read error, since a much larger clone differs from it by one base. This chain joins TRBV2 and TRBJ2-3, with D possibly TRBD2 on 5 matching bases. The germline V gene has CDR1 SNHLY and CDR2 FYNNEI. There are 17 residues in the CDR3. V lost 7 bases and J lost 4, with 24 bases in between. The CDR3 DNA reads TGTGCCAGCAAAGGAGGTGGAACTAGTATAATCCCAGATACGCAGTATTTT. Translated, it gives CASKGGGTSIIPDTQYF.

V is TRBV4-1 and J is TRBJ2-3; D is perhaps TRBD2 (6 bases). The CDR3 contains 15 residues. Between the trimmed V and J ends, which lost 5 bases and 4 bases, there was a span of 16 bases. CDR1 MGHRA and CDR2 YSYEKL come from the germline V gene. The CDR3 coding sequence is TGCGCCAGCAGCGACACTAGCTGTACGCCAGATACGCAGTATTTT. This gives the protein CASSDTSCTPDTQYF.

There are a few counts of this clonotype. The chain recombines TRBV29-1 with TRBJ1-4, with 11 bases that match TRBD1. The CDR3 runs 12 residues. Germline-derived CDR1 and CDR2 are SQVTM and ANQGSEA. V lost 5 bases, J lost 14 bases, and 7 bases stayed unmatched. The CDR3 DNA reads as TGCAGCGTTCTGGACAGGGGGCTTTATCTGTTTTTT. Amino acids: CSVLDRGLYLFF.

Comments on this clonotype: It is likely a read error, because the conserved phenylalanine at the end of the CDR3 is missing. The chain recombines TRBV9 with TRBJ1-1; D is possibly TRBD1 (6 bases). The CDR3 has 15 amino acids. V lost 0 bases and J lost 4, with 13 bases in between. CDR1 is SGDLS and CDR2 is YYNGEE in the germline V gene. For the CDR3, the DNA is TGTGCCAGCAGCGTAGCGGCAGGGGAGGGCACTGAAGCTTTCCTT. Translating gives CASSVAAGEGTEAFL.

About this clonotype itself: One end of the junction is discordant with germline, which a read error may explain. V is TRBV4-3 and J is TRBJ2-6; D might be TRBD2 (5 bases). The CDR3 sequence is 14 residues long. The germline V gene has CDR1 LGHNA and CDR2 YSLEER. The CDR3 coding sequence is TGCGCGAGCAGCCAAGGTCGGGGAGCCAACGTCCTGACTTTC. Translated: CASSQGRGANVLTF.

This clonotype was seen at least ten times. This sequence joins TRBV6-5 and TRBJ1-1; D remains ambiguous. This CDR3 comprises 12 residues. From germline, CDR1 is MNHEY and CDR2 SVGAGI. V lost 8 bases and J lost 10, with 17 bases in between. CDR3 loop: CASLSYGERAFF. CDR3 nucleotides: TGTGCCAGCCTTTCCTATGGAGAGAGAGCTTTCTTT.

In regard to this clonotype: One junction end does not reproduce the germline sequence, and a read error may be involved. The chain uses TRBV4-2 and TRBJ2-7; no definite D call. The CDR3 totals 15 residues. Per the germline V gene, CDR1 is LGHNA and CDR2 is YNFKEQ. CDR3 region: CASSQDRAVSNEQYF. CDR3 nucleotide sequence: TGTGCCAGCAGCCAAGATCGGGCGGTAAGCAACGAGCAATACTTC.

The chain has TRBV5-1 and TRBJ2-1, with 7 bases that match TRBD2. Trimming cost V 2 bases and J 8 bases; bases outside gene matches: 7. CDR3 length equals 14 residues. CDR1 and CDR2 from the germline V gene are SGHRS and YFSETQ. This CDR3 reads CASSLEGGSHEQFF. The CDR3, as DNA: TGCGCCAGCAGCTTAGAGGGCGGGAGCCATGAGCAGTTCTTC.

As regards this clonotype: This may stem from a read error, because a much larger clone lies one nucleotide away. The chain employs TRBV28 and TRBJ2-7; TRBD2 might be the D (5 bases). Trimming shortened V by 4 bases and J by 4 bases, and 17 bases separated the two germline ends. CDR1 and CDR2 from the germline V gene are MDHEN and SYDVKM. The CDR3 runs to 15 residues. CDR3 residues: CASSSHASSRYEQYF. CDR3 DNA sequence: TGTGCCAGCAGTTCCCACGCTAGCAGTAGATACGAGCAGTACTTC.

A single count supports this clonotype. The CDR3 nucleotides are TGTGCCAGCAGCCCTCCCGGGTTGGCTACAAAGATTCAGTACTTC. It specifies CASSPPGLATKIQYF. The rearrangement joins TRBV28 to TRBJ2-4; D is undetermined. CDR1 and CDR2 from the germline V gene are MDHEN and SYDVKM. Between the trimmed V and J ends, which lost 6 bases and 10 bases, there was a span of 22 bases. The CDR3 sequence is 15 residues long.

On this clonotype: An end of the junction does not agree with germline; a read error may underlie this. This sequence joins TRBV6-2 or TRBV6-3 and TRBJ2-7, with unresolved D. The CDR3 spans 11 residues. Germline CDR1 reads MNHEY; CDR2 reads SVGEGT. CDR3 DNA sequence: TGTGTCAGCAGTTTCGCCTACGAGCAGTACTTT. Protein sequence: CVSSFAYEQYF.

As to this clonotype: The junction differs from germline at one of its ends, possibly a read error. The rearrangement joins TRBV6-2 or TRBV6-3 to TRBJ1-5, with a weak D call TRBD1 (5 bases). This CDR3 has 17 residues. Looked up from germline, CDR1 is MNHEY and CDR2 is SVGEGT. The DNA of the CDR3 is TGTGCCAGCAGTCCACCGGCCGCAGGGACCAGCAATCGGCCCCAGCATTTT. Translated, it gives CASSPPAAGTSNRPQHF.

This clonotype was seen just once. A read error may account for a junction end that differs from germline. The V gene is TRBV29-1, the J gene TRBJ1-2; D is ambiguous. This CDR3 is 14 amino acids long. CDR1 is SQVTM, CDR2 ANQGSEA, per germline. The CDR3 nucleotides are TGCAGCGTTGAAGAGGGCCGCATGTCATACGGCTACACGTTC. It encodes CSVEEGRMSYGYTF. Combining the CDR3 with reference TRBV29-1 and TRBJ1-2 gives the whole variable domain SAVISQKPSRDICQRGTSLTIQCQVDSQVTMMFWYRQQPGQSLTLIATANQGSEATYESGFVIDKFPISRPNLTFSTLTVSNMSPEDSSIYLCSVEEGRMSYGYTFGSGTRLTVV.

CDR3 nucleotide sequence: TGCAGTGCTACTTTAGCGGGAGGGATCTCCTACGAGCAGTACTTC. This codes for CSATLAGGISYEQYF. The rearrangement links TRBV20-1 to TRBJ2-7; 11 nucleotides agree with TRBD2. The CDR3 totals 15 residues. Germline loops: CDR1 DFQATT, CDR2 SNEGSKA (reference sequence). With V trimmed by 4 bases and J by 0 bases, 5 bases remained unmatched.

Turning to this clonotype: The junction departs from the called germline gene at one end, perhaps through a read error. The gene calls are TRBV6-2 or TRBV6-3 and TRBJ2-1; no clear D gene. The CDR3 has 12 amino acids. Germline V CDR1 and CDR2: MNHEY, SVGEGT. This CDR3 is CANSVWAREQFF. The CDR3 nucleotides are TGTGCCAACAGTGTGTGGGCCAGGGAGCAGTTCTTC.